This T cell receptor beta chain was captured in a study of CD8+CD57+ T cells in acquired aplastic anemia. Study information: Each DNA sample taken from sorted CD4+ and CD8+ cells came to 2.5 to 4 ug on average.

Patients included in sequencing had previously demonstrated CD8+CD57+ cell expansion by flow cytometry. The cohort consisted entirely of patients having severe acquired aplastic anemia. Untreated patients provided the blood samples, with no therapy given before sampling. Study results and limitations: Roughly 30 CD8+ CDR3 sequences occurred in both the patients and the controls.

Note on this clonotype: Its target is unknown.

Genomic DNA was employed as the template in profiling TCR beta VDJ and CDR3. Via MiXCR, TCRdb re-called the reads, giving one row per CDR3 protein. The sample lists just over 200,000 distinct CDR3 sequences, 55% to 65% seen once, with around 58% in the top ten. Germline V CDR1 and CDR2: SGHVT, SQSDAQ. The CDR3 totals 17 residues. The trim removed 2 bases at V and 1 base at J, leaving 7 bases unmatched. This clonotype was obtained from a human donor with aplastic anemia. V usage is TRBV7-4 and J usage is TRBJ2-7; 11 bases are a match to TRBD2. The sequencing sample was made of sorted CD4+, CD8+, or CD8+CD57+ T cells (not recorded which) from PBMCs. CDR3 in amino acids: CASSLLQLAGESYEQYF. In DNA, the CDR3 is TGTGCCAGCAGCTTACTCCAACTAGCGGGAGAGTCCTACGAGCAGTACTTC.